This TCR beta chain was recorded in a study of early T cells in non-severe SARS-CoV-2 infection. Study as a whole: It was bulk RNA from unsorted whole blood that was sequenced, and the chains were unpaired.

V was trimmed by 2 bases and J by 0 bases, leaving 10 bases between them. The CDR3 has 15 amino acids. Germline CDR1 reads MNHEY; CDR2 reads SVGAGI. MiXCR, applied by TCRdb to the 5' RACE reads, yields one record per CDR3 protein. Of 55,000 to 65,000 distinct CDR3 sequences listed, roughly an eighth are singletons. The chain carries TRBV6-5 and TRBJ1-1; D ambiguous. Sequenced material: whole blood. The TCR sequence derives from an adult who was a healthcare worker with PCR-confirmed SARS-CoV-2 infection or an uninfected control (not recorded which). The CDR3 coding sequence is TGTGCCAGCAGTTACGAGGGTTGGATGAACACTGAAGCTTTCTTT. It specifies CASSYEGWMNTEAFF.